Listed here are 10 T cell receptor beta chains from one sample, sequenced in a study of cytomegalovirus exposure and HLA in healthy donors. It was with 60 Vbeta and 13 Jbeta primers that the PCR ran. Sequencing used immunoSEQ multiplex PCR; TCRdb keeps in-frame clones, though not all of them. Of under 200,000 clones listed, approximately 71% are singletons. The material sequenced was PBMCs. Receptors originate from a woman in her forties in good health and CMV-seropositive.

The chain recombines TRBV2 with TRBJ1-1; D is unclear. The CDR3 runs to 12 residues. Deletions cut 5 bases from V and 1 base from J, with 5 bases between. Germline V gene data show CDR1 as SNHLY and CDR2 as FYNNEI. The CDR3 DNA reads as TGTGCCAGCAGTCTAGAGAACACTGAAGCTTTCTTT. Protein sequence: CASSLENTEAFF.

The chain is built from TRBV2 and TRBJ1-2; possibly TRBD1 for D (6 bases). The CDR3 covers 13 residues. V lost 7 bases and J 2 bases, leaving 11 bases between the germline ends. Germline-derived CDR1 and CDR2 are SNHLY and FYNNEI. The CDR3 sequence is CASKSGTNYGYTF. CDR3 DNA sequence: TGTGCCAGCAAGTCGGGGACAAACTATGGCTACACCTTC. The full variable domain, its missing parts supplied by reference TRBV2 and TRBJ1-2, is EPEVTQTPSHQVTQMGQEVILRCVPISNHLYFYWYRQILGQKVEFLVSFYNNEISEKSEIFDDQFSVERPDGSNFTLKIRSTKLEDSAMYFCASKSGTNYGYTFGSGTRLTVV.

The CDR3 region is CASSQTLARTGTNYGYTF. The CDR3, as DNA: TGTGCCAGCAGTCAAACCCTGGCCCGGACAGGGACCAACTATGGCTACACCTTC. V gene TRBV28 combines with J gene TRBJ1-2; TRBD1 agrees at 8 bases. Germline loops: CDR1 MDHEN, CDR2 SYDVKM. V lost 5 bases to trimming and J lost 2 bases; unmatched junction nucleotides: 16. The CDR3 length is 18 residues.

The genes are TRBV15 and TRBJ2-5; D is possibly TRBD2 (7 bases). The assigned J gene may be wrong: the sequence end matches TRBJ2-7 better. In germline, CDR1 is LNHNV, CDR2 YYDKDF (reference sequence). The CDR3 has 14 amino acids. Written as DNA, the CDR3 is TGTGCCACCAGCCGAGGGGGGAGGGTCCCCGAGCAGTACTTC. Translating it yields CATSRGGRVPEQYF.

The V gene is TRBV28, the J gene TRBJ1-2; 10 bases are a match to TRBD1. From germline, CDR1 is MDHEN and CDR2 SYDVKM. V trimming: 5 bases; J trimming: 7 bases; junction bases outside the gene matches: 7. The CDR3 extends over 14 amino acids. For the CDR3, the DNA is TGTGCCAGCAGTCGGACAGGGGGTTGGGCTGGCTACACCTTC. Its translation: CASSRTGGWAGYTF.

The chain carries TRBV18 and TRBJ2-7; no reliable D call. The CDR3 has 15 amino acids. Germline CDR1 KGHSH, CDR2 LQKENI. Trimming shortened V by 3 bases and J by 4 bases, and 16 bases separated the two germline ends. The CDR3 region has the DNA TGTGCCAGCTCACCGGGTACCGGAGACCCATACGAGCAGTACTTC. Translating it yields CASSPGTGDPYEQYF.

The chain employs TRBV7-3 and TRBJ2-1; 9 bases are shared with TRBD2. The germline CDR1 and CDR2 sequences are SGHTA and FQGTGA. The V gene end was trimmed by 1 base and the J gene end by 7 bases; junction bases not matched to a gene: 8. The CDR3 is 16 amino acids. CDR3 region: CASSLSGGDVWNEQFF. The CDR3 region has the DNA TGTGCCAGCAGCTTAAGCGGGGGGGACGTCTGGAATGAGCAGTTCTTC.

The chain combines TRBV5-4 with TRBJ2-3; maybe TRBD2 (6 bases). Per germline, CDR1 SGHNT and CDR2 YYREEE (reference sequence). V was pared by 6 bases and J by 6 bases, with 17 bases between. This CDR3 comprises 14 residues. Here the CDR3 reads CASTVGGPRDTQYF. The CDR3 DNA sequence: TGTGCCAGCACCGTGGGAGGACCGCGGGATACGCAGTATTTT.

The rearrangement links TRBV4-2 to TRBJ1-1, with D perhaps matching TRBD1 (6 bases). This CDR3 has 16 amino acids. Germline CDR1 is LGHNA and CDR2 is YNFKEQ. Deletions cut 2 bases from V and 3 bases from J, with 16 bases between. The chain's CDR3 is CASSQYQTNRDTEAFF. The DNA for the CDR3 is TGTGCCAGCAGCCAATACCAAACAAACAGGGACACTGAAGCTTTCTTT.

This chain joins TRBV11-1 and TRBJ2-7, with 7 bases lining up with TRBD2. The CDR3 is 14 amino acids. The V segment lost 3 bases and the J segment 1 base; nucleotides outside the gene matches: 3. Germline-derived CDR1 and CDR2 are SGHAT and FQDESV (reference sequence). The CDR3 nucleotides are TGTGCCAGCAGCTTTGGAGCGGGGTCCTACGAGCAGTACTTC. Its translation is CASSFGAGSYEQYF.